The source of this T cell receptor beta chain is a study of blood T cell repertoires in COVID-19. Study information: From the United States, Italy and Spain came samples of acute and convalescent COVID-19.

This clone was observed a handful of times. Authors' processing steps: The authors estimated nucleated cell counts from reference gene primer amplification. This table comes from immunoSEQ multiplex PCR, and its TCRdb copy is limited to in-frame clones, with some not included. The DNA was the basis for D and trimming; V, J and clone size are from that table. The sample lists around 140,000 clones; roughly 80% were seen once. From germline, CDR1 is MNHEY and CDR2 SVGEGT. V was pared by 2 bases and J by 4 bases, with 1 base of the junction left unmatched. This CDR3 comprises 13 residues. The rearrangement joins TRBV6-2 or TRBV6-3 to TRBJ1-2, with TRBD1 matching over 7 bases. This clonotype was sampled from a man aged 40-49 years with acute COVID-19. Sequencing used PBMCs or T cells enriched from blood (not recorded which). The CDR3 sequence: CASSYPGGYGYTF. The CDR3 DNA follows: TGTGCCAGCAGTTACCCAGGGGGCTATGGCTACACCTTC.